Included here is one TCR beta chain sequence, with context. The CDR3 length is 23 residues. The trim removed 0 bases at V and 7 bases at J, leaving 30 bases unmatched. Germline CDR1 is MGHRA and CDR2 is YSYEKL. When the RNA was reverse transcribed, random hexamers were used with an input of roughly 0.5 to 1 ug. TCRdb reanalysed the immunoSEQ multiplex PCR reads using MiXCR and keeps one entry per CDR3 protein. The sample yields about 300,000 distinct CDR3 sequences, over 75% seen once. This record comes from a study of CD8 T cells in Susac syndrome. Sequencing was carried out using CD8+ T cells from PBMCs. The J gene is TRBJ2-1, the V gene TRBV4-1; 7 bases match TRBD2. This sequence originates from a human donor with multiple sclerosis. The CDR3 region is CASSQDSLVGAGVRDRNRNEQFF. The CDR3 DNA reads as TGCGCCAGCAGCCAAGATTCCTTGGTTGGGGCGGGAGTCAGGGATCGGAATAGGAATGAGCAGTTCTTC.